The present T cell receptor beta chain was sequenced within a study of blood T cells in healthy people across ages. This clonotype was observed once. Individuals who donated were healthy Caucasians from Russia aged about 6 to 100. Then a second PCR, running roughly 7 to 11 cycles, was carried out with a sample-barcoded 5' primer and a J-beta primer mix. No fewer than 2.5 million CDR3-containing paired-end reads came from each sample. TCRdb used MiXCR to reprocess the 5' RACE reads, holding one entry per CDR3 protein. Altogether about 1 million distinct CDR3 sequences are present, under 45% being singletons, with the ten largest covering under 20%. The clonotype comes from a woman aged 55-69 years in good health. Sequenced: blood.

The CDR3 sequence: CASSPLSGRESEQFF. The CDR3 DNA is TGCGCCAGCAGCCCTCTTAGCGGGAGGGAGAGTGAGCAGTTCTTC. This sequence joins TRBV5-1 and TRBJ2-1, with 11 bases lining up with TRBD2. Germline lookup yields CDR1 SGHRS and CDR2 YFSETQ. V trimming: 4 bases; J trimming: 9 bases; junction bases outside the gene matches: 9. The CDR3 has 15 residues.